Each of the 27 T cell receptor beta chains below was sequenced from the same sample in a study of cytomegalovirus exposure and HLA in healthy donors. This PCR relied on a set of 60 Vbeta primers and 13 Jbeta primers. Assay used: immunoSEQ multiplex PCR; TCRdb lists only in-frame clones, some missing. Among more than 85,000 clones listed, 60% to 80% were seen once. The sample was PBMCs. These receptor sequences come from a female donor in good health and CMV-seronegative.

This sequence joins TRBV7-6 and TRBJ1-1; D unresolved. CDR1 SGHVS and CDR2 FNYEAQ come from the germline V gene. The length of the CDR3 is 13 residues. Trimming took off 5 bases at V and 0 bases at J, with 7 bases between the two ends. CDR3 sequence reads: CASSKRVNTEAFF. CDR3 coding DNA: TGTGCCAGCAGCAAGAGGGTGAACACTGAAGCTTTCTTT.

In the case of this clone: A read error may produce the germline difference seen at one junction end. J is TRBJ1-2 and V is TRBV7-9; D call uncertain. Germline values: CDR1 SEHNR, CDR2 FQNEAQ (reference sequence). CDR3 length equals 11 residues. CDR3 coding DNA: TGTTCCAGCAGCTTAGTATCAGGTCAGACCTTC. Protein sequence: CSSSLVSGQTF.

This sequence joins TRBV7-3 and TRBJ2-7; 12 bases map to TRBD2. With V trimmed by 4 bases and J by 4 bases, 2 bases remained unmatched. The CDR3 consists of 14 residues. Germline V gives CDR1 SGHTA, CDR2 FQGTGA. The CDR3 sequence: CASSSSGGAYEQYF. The CDR3 DNA reads as TGTGCCAGCAGCTCTAGCGGGGGGGCGTACGAGCAGTACTTC.

The J gene is TRBJ2-1, the V gene TRBV9; a weak D match, TRBD2 (5 bases). This CDR3 comprises 18 residues. The V gene lost 2 bases and the J gene lost 15 bases, with 33 bases spanning the gap. Germline-derived CDR1 and CDR2 are SGDLS and YYNGEE. DNA for the CDR3: TGTGCCAGCAGCGTTGGAGGCCTTGGTAGTAAGGGTTCGCCCGTTCTGTTCTTC. It yields the protein CASSVGGLGSKGSPVLFF.

V usage is TRBV27 and J usage is TRBJ1-6; TRBD1 agrees at 9 bases. Germline CDR1 MNHEY, CDR2 SMNVEV (reference sequence). Trimming removed 6 bases from V and 9 bases from J; junction bases left unmatched: 12. This CDR3 has 16 amino acids. The CDR3 DNA is TGTGCCAGCAGCCCCGGGGCGGGACAGGGTACTTCACCCCTCCACTTT. This sequence encodes CASSPGAGQGTSPLHF.

The chain links TRBV6-4 to TRBJ1-4; 10 bases match TRBD1. Germline V gene sequence: CDR1 MRHNA, CDR2 SNTAGT. This CDR3 spans 16 amino acids. The V gene end was trimmed by 6 bases and the J gene end by 8 bases; junction bases not matched to a gene: 12. The CDR3 coding sequence is TGTGCCAGCAGCCCGTCCGGGACAGGGGATCCCGAAAAACTGTTTTTT. Translation gives CASSPSGTGDPEKLFF.

J is TRBJ2-5 and V is TRBV28, with 12 nucleotides matching TRBD2. V gave up 4 bases and J gave up 5 bases; unmatched junction bases: 8. The germline V gene encodes CDR1 MDHEN and CDR2 SYDVKM. There are 16 residues in the CDR3. The CDR3 reads CASSSLAGGIRETQYF. CDR3 DNA sequence: TGTGCCAGCAGTTCACTAGCGGGAGGAATCCGGGAGACCCAGTACTTC.

Here the CDR3 DNA reads TGTGCCAGCAGTTACCGGGACTGGGGTTACGAGCAGTACTTC. Translating gives CASSYRDWGYEQYF. The chain has TRBV6-5 and TRBJ2-7, with D possibly being TRBD2 (6 bases). Germline CDR1 reads MNHEY; CDR2 reads SVGAGI. Trimming left V 2 bases short and J 4 bases short, with 12 bases between. This CDR3 has 14 amino acids.

The chain carries TRBV27 and TRBJ2-7; D perhaps matches TRBD2 (6 bases). The V and J ends lost 2 bases and 3 bases respectively, with 17 bases between them. Germline loops: CDR1 MNHEY, CDR2 SMNVEV (reference sequence). This CDR3 has 16 residues. CDR3 nucleotides: TGTGCCAGCAGTTTAAATCGGGTGGGGGGAGGCTACGAGCAGTACTTC. Encoded protein: CASSLNRVGGGYEQYF.

The CDR3: CASSLRLGQGINQPQHF. The DNA of the CDR3 is TGTGCCAGCAGCCTGAGATTGGGACAGGGGATCAATCAGCCCCAGCATTTT. The V gene is TRBV5-5, the J gene TRBJ1-5; 10 nucleotides match TRBD1. V dropped 4 bases and J dropped 3; count of bases not matched to a gene: 10. The CDR3 loop spans 17 amino acids. Looked up from germline, CDR1 is SGHKS and CDR2 is YYEKEE (reference sequence).

This rearrangement joins TRBV7-9 to TRBJ2-4; the match to TRBD2 covers 8 bases. The V gene end was trimmed by 4 bases and the J gene end by 2 bases; junction bases not matched to a gene: 13. The CDR3 is 18 amino acids. Germline CDR1 is SEHNR and CDR2 is FQNEAQ (reference sequence). CDR3 protein: CASSSAPAGGGTKNIQYF. The CDR3 coding sequence is TGTGCCAGCAGCTCAGCTCCCGCGGGAGGCGGGACCAAAAACATTCAGTACTTC. Based on the CDR3 plus reference TRBV7-9 and TRBJ2-4, the full variable domain is DTGVSQNPRHKITKRGQNVTFRCDPISEHNRLYWYRQTLGQGPEFLTYFQNEAQLEKSRLLSDRFSAERPKGSFSTLEIQRTEQGDSAMYLCASSSAPAGGGTKNIQYFGAGTRLSVL.

This clone has more than one count but fewer than ten. This rearrangement joins TRBV11-1 to TRBJ2-5; no definite D call. The V end was cut by 7 bases, the J end by 6 bases, with 9 bases between. This CDR3 contains 11 residues. Germline CDR1 reads SGHAT; CDR2 reads FQDESV (reference sequence). The CDR3 is CASKTFQTQYF. CDR3 nucleotide sequence: TGTGCCAGCAAAACTTTCCAGACCCAGTACTTC.

The V call is TRBV27, the J call TRBJ1-2; TRBD1 agrees at 8 bases. The ends lost 7 bases at V and 0 bases at J; junction bases unmatched: 7. The CDR3 spans 15 residues. Germline CDR1 reads MNHEY; CDR2 reads SMNVEV (reference sequence). CDR3 sequence reads: CASTTGTGSNYGYTF. DNA of the CDR3: TGTGCCAGCACCACCGGGACAGGTTCTAACTATGGCTACACCTTC.

The J gene is TRBJ1-6, the V gene TRBV2, with D perhaps TRBD1 (6 bases). Germline loops: CDR1 SNHLY, CDR2 FYNNEI. With 6 bases removed from V and 7 bases from J, the gap between germline ends came to 22 bases. The CDR3 runs 17 residues. For the CDR3, the DNA is TGTGCCAGCAGCCCGACAGGATCGCGGAATGGGAATTCACCCCTCCACTTT. It codes for CASSPTGSRNGNSPLHF.

The V gene is TRBV6-5, the J gene TRBJ1-1, with unresolved D. There are 14 residues in the CDR3. Per germline, CDR1 MNHEY and CDR2 SVGAGI. V was pared by 2 bases and J by 4 bases, with 11 bases between. The chain's CDR3 is CASSYDGSFTEAFF. The DNA of the CDR3 is TGTGCCAGCAGTTACGACGGGTCGTTCACTGAAGCTTTCTTT.

The chain has TRBV27 and TRBJ2-3; 7 bases fit TRBD2. After removal of 6 bases from V and 5 bases from J, the junction contained 11 bases not matched to a gene. Germline V CDR1 and CDR2: MNHEY, SMNVEV (reference sequence). The CDR3 has 15 residues. CDR3 loop: CASRQGGAFGDTQYF. The CDR3 DNA reads TGTGCCAGCAGGCAGGGAGGGGCCTTTGGAGATACGCAGTATTTT.

The chain recombines TRBV20-1 with TRBJ2-1; TRBD2 matches at 8 bases. V gave up 6 bases and J gave up 15 bases; unmatched junction bases: 7. The germline gives CDR1 DFQATT, CDR2 SNEGSKA (reference sequence). The CDR3 totals 10 residues. The CDR3: CSATGTRLFF. The CDR3 nucleotides are TGCAGTGCAACCGGGACTAGATTGTTCTTC.

The chain is built from TRBV30 and TRBJ1-2; TRBD1 aligns across 8 bases. V was pared by 8 bases and J by 8 bases, with 10 bases of the junction left unmatched. This CDR3 region has 12 residues. Germline V lookup: CDR1 GTSNPN, CDR2 SVGIG (reference sequence). The CDR3 DNA follows: TGTGCCCGGTACAGGGGGTCTGGGGGCTACACCTTC. This gives the protein CARYRGSGGYTF.

The chain has TRBV6-1 and TRBJ1-5; D gene uncertain. The CDR3 runs 14 residues. The V gene lost 10 bases and the J gene lost 3 bases, with 16 bases spanning the gap. The germline V gene has CDR1 MNHNS and CDR2 SASEGT. The DNA for the CDR3 is TGTGCCACCCTGAACCACCCTATCAATCAGCCCCAGCATTTT. Amino acids: CATLNHPINQPQHF.

This chain uses TRBV7-9 with TRBJ2-6; 10 bases line up with TRBD2. V shed 5 bases and J 0 bases; nucleotides not matched to a gene: 10. Germline CDR1 SEHNR, CDR2 FQNEAQ (reference sequence). The CDR3 contains 19 residues. This CDR3 reads CASSESSGGGFSGANVLTF. In DNA form, the CDR3 reads TGTGCCAGCAGCGAATCTAGCGGGGGCGGTTTCTCTGGGGCCAACGTCCTGACTTTC.

The CDR3 sequence: CASSREQGGTEAFF. DNA for the CDR3: TGTGCCAGCAGCAGAGAGCAGGGCGGCACTGAAGCTTTCTTT. The chain combines TRBV7-9 with TRBJ1-1; tentatively, D is TRBD1 (5 bases). The germline gives CDR1 SEHNR, CDR2 FQNEAQ (reference sequence). This CDR3 region has 14 residues. V lost 5 bases and J 4 bases, leaving 14 bases between the germline ends.

The chain joins TRBV19 to TRBJ2-7, with a weak D call TRBD1 (6 bases). V dropped 5 bases and J dropped 4 bases, with 18 bases sitting between them. Germline CDR1 is LNHDA and CDR2 is SQIVND (reference sequence). The CDR3 is 15 residues long. In DNA, the CDR3 is TGTGCCAGTAGTGTTACAGGGCCCTCAGCGTACGAGCAGTACTTC. Its translation is CASSVTGPSAYEQYF.

Notes on this clone: The junction and the germline gene differ at one end; a read error may be behind it. V usage is TRBV7-9 and J usage is TRBJ2-2, with 7 bases matching TRBD2. CDR1 is SEHNR, CDR2 FQNEAQ, per germline (reference sequence). The CDR3 extends over 16 amino acids. The CDR3 loop reads CSSSPPSGLTGGELFF. Written as DNA, the CDR3 is TGTTCCAGCAGCCCCCCTAGCGGATTAACGGGAGGGGAGCTGTTTTTT. Supplemented by reference TRBV7-9 and TRBJ2-2, the full variable domain reads DTGVSQNPRHKITKRGQNVTFRCDPISEHNRLYWYRQTLGQGPEFLTYFQNEAQLEKSRLLSDRFSAERPKGSFSTLEIQRTEQGDSAMYLCSSSPPSGLTGGELFFGEGSRLTVL.

This chain links TRBV7-2 with TRBJ1-4; 7 nucleotides line up with TRBD1. V shed 0 bases, J shed 5 bases, and the junction held 0 bases outside the gene matches. The CDR3 extends over 14 amino acids. Germline V lookup: CDR1 SGHTA, CDR2 FQGNSA. For the CDR3, the DNA is TGTGCCAGCAGCTTAGCCAGGGGGAATGAAAAACTGTTTTTT. Translating gives CASSLARGNEKLFF.

This chain connects TRBV6-1 to TRBJ1-1; D is perhaps TRBD1 (6 bases). With 7 bases removed from V and 1 base from J, the gap between germline ends came to 16 bases. The CDR3 runs to 15 residues. The germline V gene encodes CDR1 MNHNS and CDR2 SASEGT. DNA of the CDR3: TGTGCCAGCACCCTCGACAGGTCCCCGAACACTGAAGCTTTCTTT. Residues: CASTLDRSPNTEAFF.

The chain links TRBV6-5 to TRBJ1-6, with D perhaps matching TRBD1 (6 bases). Trimming shortened V by 5 bases and J by 9 bases, and 11 bases separated the two germline ends. This CDR3 is 13 amino acids long. Germline V CDR1 and CDR2: MNHEY, SVGAGI. The CDR3 bases are TGTGCCAGCAGTAGGGACATACGTTCACCCCTCCACTTT. This sequence encodes CASSRDIRSPLHF.

The chain joins TRBV4-1 to TRBJ2-1, with 9 bases that match TRBD2. The germline gives CDR1 MGHRA, CDR2 YSYEKL. The CDR3 length is 17 residues. Unmatched junction bases numbered 11, after V lost 0 bases and J lost 8 bases. DNA of the CDR3: TGCGCCAGCAGCCAAGATCCCGGACTAGCGTTATTGGATGAGCAGTTCTTC. Protein product: CASSQDPGLALLDEQFF.